The sequence of this T cell receptor (beta chain) was determined in a study of cytomegalovirus exposure and HLA in healthy donors. Overall study context: Later, an analysis reported that the 110 or so validation repertoires had used the same platform as the approximately 690 first-cohort repertoires.

This CDR3 has 16 amino acids. V was clipped by 5 bases and J by 0 bases; unmatched bases: 9. Per the germline V gene, CDR1 is SGHVS and CDR2 is FNYEAQ. Sequencing used immunoSEQ multiplex PCR; TCRdb keeps in-frame clones, though not all of them. The table has 160,000 or so clones, around nine tenths seen once. This receptor was obtained from a man aged 18 to 29 in good health and CMV-seronegative. J is TRBJ1-1 and V is TRBV7-6, with 7 bases matching TRBD1. Sequenced material: PBMCs. As DNA, the CDR3 is TGTGCCAGCAGCCACGTTGTCAGGGGGTTGAACACTGAAGCTTTCTTT. This translates into CASSHVVRGLNTEAFF.